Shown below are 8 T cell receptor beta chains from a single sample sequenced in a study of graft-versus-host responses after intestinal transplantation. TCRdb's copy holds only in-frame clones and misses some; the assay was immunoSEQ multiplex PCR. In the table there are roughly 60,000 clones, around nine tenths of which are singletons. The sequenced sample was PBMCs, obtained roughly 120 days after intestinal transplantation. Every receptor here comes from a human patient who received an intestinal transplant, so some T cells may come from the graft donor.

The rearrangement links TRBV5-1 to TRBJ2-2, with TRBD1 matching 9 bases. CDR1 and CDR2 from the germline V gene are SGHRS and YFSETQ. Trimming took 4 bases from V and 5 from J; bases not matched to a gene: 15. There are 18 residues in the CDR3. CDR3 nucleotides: TGCGCCAGCAGCCTTGTCCGTCGGGACAGGGTGCGAACCGGGGAGCTGTTTTTT. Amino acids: CASSLVRRDRVRTGELFF.

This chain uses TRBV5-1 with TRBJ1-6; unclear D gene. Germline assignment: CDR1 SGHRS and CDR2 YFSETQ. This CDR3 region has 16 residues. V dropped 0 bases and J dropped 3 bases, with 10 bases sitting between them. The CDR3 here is CASSLGIAYYNSPLHF. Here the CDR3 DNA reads TGCGCCAGCAGCTTGGGCATCGCCTACTATAATTCACCCCTCCACTTT.

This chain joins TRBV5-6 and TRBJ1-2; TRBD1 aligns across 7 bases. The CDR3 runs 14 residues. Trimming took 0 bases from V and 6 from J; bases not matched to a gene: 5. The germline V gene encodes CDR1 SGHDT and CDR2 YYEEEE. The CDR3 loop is CASSLVGTEDGYTF. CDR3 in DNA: TGTGCCAGCAGCTTGGTAGGGACAGAAGATGGCTACACCTTC.

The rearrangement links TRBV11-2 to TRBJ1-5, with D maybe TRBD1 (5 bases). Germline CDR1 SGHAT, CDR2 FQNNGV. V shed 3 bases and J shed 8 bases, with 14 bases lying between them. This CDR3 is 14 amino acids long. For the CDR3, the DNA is TGTGCCAGCAGCTTCTCCGGGGGGTCAGAGCCCCAGCATTTT. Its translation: CASSFSGGSEPQHF.

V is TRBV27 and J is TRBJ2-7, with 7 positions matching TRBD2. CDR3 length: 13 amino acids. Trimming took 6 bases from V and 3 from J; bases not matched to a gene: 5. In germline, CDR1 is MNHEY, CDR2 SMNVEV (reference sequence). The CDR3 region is CASRAGEGYEQYF. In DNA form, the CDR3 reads TGTGCCAGCAGGGCGGGAGAAGGCTACGAGCAGTACTTC.

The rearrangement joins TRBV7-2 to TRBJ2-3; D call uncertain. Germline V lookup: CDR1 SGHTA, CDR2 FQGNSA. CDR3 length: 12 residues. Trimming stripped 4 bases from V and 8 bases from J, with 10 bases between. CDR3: CASSSYLGTQYF. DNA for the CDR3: TGTGCCAGCAGCTCTTACCTGGGTACGCAGTATTTT.

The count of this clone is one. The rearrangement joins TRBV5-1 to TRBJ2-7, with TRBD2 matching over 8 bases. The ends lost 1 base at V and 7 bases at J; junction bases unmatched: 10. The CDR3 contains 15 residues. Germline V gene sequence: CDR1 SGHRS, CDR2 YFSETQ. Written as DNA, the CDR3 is TGCGCCAGCAGCTTGCTCCTAGCGGGTAGTCGGGAGCAGTACTTC. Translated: CASSLLLAGSREQYF.

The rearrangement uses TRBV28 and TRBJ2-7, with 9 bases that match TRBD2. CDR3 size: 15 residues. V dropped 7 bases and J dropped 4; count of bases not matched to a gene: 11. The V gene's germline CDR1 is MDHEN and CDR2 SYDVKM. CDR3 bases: TGTGCCAGCACCCCTCTCCCGACTAGCGGATACGAGCAGTACTTC. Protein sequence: CASTPLPTSGYEQYF.